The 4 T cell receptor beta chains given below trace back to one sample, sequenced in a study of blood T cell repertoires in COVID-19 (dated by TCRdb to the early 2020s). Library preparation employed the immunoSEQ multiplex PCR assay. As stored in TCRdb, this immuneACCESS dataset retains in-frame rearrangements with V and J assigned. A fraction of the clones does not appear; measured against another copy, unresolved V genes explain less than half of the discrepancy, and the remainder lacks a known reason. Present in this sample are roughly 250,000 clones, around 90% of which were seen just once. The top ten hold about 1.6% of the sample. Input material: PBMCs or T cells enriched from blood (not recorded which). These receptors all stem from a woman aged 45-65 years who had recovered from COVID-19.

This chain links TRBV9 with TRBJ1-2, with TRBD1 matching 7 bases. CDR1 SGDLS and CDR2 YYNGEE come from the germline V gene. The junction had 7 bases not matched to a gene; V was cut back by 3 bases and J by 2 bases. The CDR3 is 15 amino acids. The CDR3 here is CASSAGQSLNYGYTF. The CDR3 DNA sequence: TGTGCCAGCAGCGCGGGACAGTCCCTCAACTATGGCTACACCTTC.

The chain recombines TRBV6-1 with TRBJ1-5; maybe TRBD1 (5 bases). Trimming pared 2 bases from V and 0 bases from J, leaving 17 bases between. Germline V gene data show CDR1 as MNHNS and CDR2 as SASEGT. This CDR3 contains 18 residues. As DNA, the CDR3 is TGTGCCAGCAGTGAAACAGGAGCGGGGGGTTATAGCAATCAGCCCCAGCATTTT. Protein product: CASSETGAGGYSNQPQHF.

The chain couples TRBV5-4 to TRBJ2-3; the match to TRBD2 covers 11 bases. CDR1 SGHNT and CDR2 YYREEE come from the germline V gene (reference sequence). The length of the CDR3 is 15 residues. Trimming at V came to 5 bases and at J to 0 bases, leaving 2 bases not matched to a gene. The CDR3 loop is CASRRTSGSTDTQYF. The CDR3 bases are TGTGCCAGCAGACGGACTAGCGGGAGCACAGATACGCAGTATTTT. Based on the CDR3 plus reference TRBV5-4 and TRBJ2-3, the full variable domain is ETGVTQSPTHLIKTRGQQVTLRCSSQSGHNTVSWYQQALGQGPQFIFQYYREEENGRGNFPPRFSGLQFPNYSSELNVNALELDDSALYLCASRRTSGSTDTQYFGPGTRLTVL.

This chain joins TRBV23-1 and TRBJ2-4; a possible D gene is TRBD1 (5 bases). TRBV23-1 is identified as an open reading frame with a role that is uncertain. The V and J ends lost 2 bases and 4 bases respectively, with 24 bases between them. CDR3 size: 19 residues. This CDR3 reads CASSQIPPPLGDKKNIQYF. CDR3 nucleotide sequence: TGCGCCAGCAGTCAAATACCGCCCCCTTTAGGGGATAAAAAAAACATTCAGTACTTC.